This T cell receptor (beta chain) was captured in a study of shared clonotypes between healthy human individuals (dated by TCRdb to 2018 to 2021). General notes on the study: Three men and a couple of women, aged 18 to 49 years, made up the cohort. Per donor, three plates each were used for CD4 naive and CD4 memory, two for CD8 naive, and one for CD8 memory. To estimate repertoire size and how much clonotype sharing occurs between individuals, the study deeply sequenced the blood TCR repertoires of about 5 healthy adults. Different laboratories and diverse techniques were used to prepare libraries and sequence TCR repertoires, to increase sequencing depth and limit assay-specific biases. Per donor, leukapheresis produced somewhere between about 0.8 and 9 billion PBMCs. The paper as a whole reports these results and caveats: Incomplete sequencing was indicated by rarefaction of sorted-subset datasets, despite the large sequencing depth. When a handful of donors were compared, the shared fraction of clonotypes was about 5.4% for naive CD4, more than 3% for naive CD8, 2% to 2.5% for memory CD4, and 0.4% for memory CD8. Sampling was limited to blood, and TCR repertoires in tissue likely differ from TCR repertoires in blood. Based on pairwise subsampling, the degree of clonotype sharing among donors was expected to be affected by sequencing depth. Compared with non-shared clonotypes, clonotypes shared by all four sorted-subset donors had higher generation probabilities. The genetic and exposure-history diversity represented was limited by the small number of donors. Naive subsets generally had larger estimated clonotype richness than memory subsets.

On this clone itself: This clone's antigen is unknown. Base qualities are not recorded, but no much larger clone differs from it by a single base.

TCR CDR3 regions were amplified from genomic DNA by multiplex PCR using the deep immunoSEQ assay. For each cell subset, the extracted genomic DNA was distributed evenly across all wells of several immunoSEQ 96-well plates, and each plate served as one replicate. Each replicate PCR for sorted subsets received around 0.2 ug genomic DNA, equal to roughly 30,000 T cell genomes. Purified libraries were quantified with a Qubit 3.0 fluorometer, sized on a Bioanalyzer 2100, and re-quantified with the KAPA Library Quantification kit. Every immunoSEQ 96-well plate was sequenced on a separate single-read 150-cycle Illumina NextSeq 550 flow cell. The authors' analysis ran thus. Because the immunoSEQ output held only junctional sequences and lacked quality scores, the filtering could not match the filtering applied to full-length reads. Sequences were annotated with PyIR, a Python wrapper for IgBLAST v1.9, using IMGT germline references to assign V/J genes and CDR3. Reads were filtered out if the reads had weak V/J assignments (E-value above 1e-6), no CDR3, stop codons, out-of-frame junctions, or ambiguous translated residues. V3J clonotypes were defined as sequences sharing the same inferred V gene, J gene, and CDR3 amino acid sequence. Percentage overlap between repertoires was calculated by dividing the number of shared unique clonotypes by the size of the smaller repertoire. Richness of each repertoire was evaluated using RTK rarefaction, the Chao1 estimator, and Recon v2.1 estimates of unobserved clonotypes. For all TCRbeta clonotypes obtained by the gDNA method from a few donors, generation probabilities were computed with OLGA. TCRdb retrieved this table from immuneACCESS and kept in-frame rearrangements only. Not all clones are present; in checked studies, unresolved V genes account for under half, and no reason is known for the remainder. Clone size and the V and J calls come from that table; the DNA yielded D and trimming. This sample has 1,500,000 or so clones in its table, and 98% of those were observed once. The top ten clones comprise approximately 0.4% of the sample.

Relative to germline, V is missing 7 bases and J is missing 4 bases, with 4 bases of the junction outside any gene match. For CDR1 and CDR2, the germline V gene lists MNHNS and SASEGT. The CDR3 sequence holds 14 residues, the cysteine and phenylalanine included. CDR3 DNA only is kept here, 42 bases in frame from base 1. Healthy HIV-negative adults with no recently reported acute infections or vaccinations were included as donors. Every donor was a Caucasian adult residing in Nashville, Tennessee, USA. CD4+ T cells were enriched through magnetic negative selection, after which naive cells were positively selected on CD45RA and the remaining negative fraction served as the memory subset. Blood was obtained by leukapheresis, after which PBMCs were separated by Ficoll-Histopaque density gradient centrifugation and cryopreserved in liquid nitrogen vapor phase. Purity and quantity of every magnetically sorted T cell population were checked by analytical flow cytometry. Genomic DNA was isolated from every sorted fraction and measured by UV absorbance on a Nanodrop 2000c.

Input material: naive CD4+ T cells sorted from blood. The sample's cell subset or site label, decoded: CD45RA+ positively selected. This TCR was sampled from a man in his thirties or forties in good health. The chain is encoded by TRBV6-1 joined to TRBJ2-7, with 13 bases matching TRBD2. This receptor carries the CDR3 CASILAGGPYEQYF. The base sequence is TGTGCCAGCATACTAGCGGGAGGGCCTTACGAGCAGTACTTC.